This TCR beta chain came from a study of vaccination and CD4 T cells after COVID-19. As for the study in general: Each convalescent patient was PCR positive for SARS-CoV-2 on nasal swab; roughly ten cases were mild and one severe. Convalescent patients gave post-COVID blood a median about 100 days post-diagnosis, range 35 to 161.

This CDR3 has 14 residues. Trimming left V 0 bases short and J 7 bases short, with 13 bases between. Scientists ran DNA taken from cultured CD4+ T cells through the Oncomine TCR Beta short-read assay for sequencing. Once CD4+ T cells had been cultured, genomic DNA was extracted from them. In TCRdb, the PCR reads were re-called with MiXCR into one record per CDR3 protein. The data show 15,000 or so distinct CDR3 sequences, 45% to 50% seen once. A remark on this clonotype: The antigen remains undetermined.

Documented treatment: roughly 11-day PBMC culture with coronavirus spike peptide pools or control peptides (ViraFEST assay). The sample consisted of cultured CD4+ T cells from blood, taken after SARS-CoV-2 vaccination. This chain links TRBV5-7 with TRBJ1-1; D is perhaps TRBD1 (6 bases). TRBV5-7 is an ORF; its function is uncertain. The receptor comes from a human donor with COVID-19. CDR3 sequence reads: CASSLDRERGEAFF. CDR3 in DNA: TGTGCCAGCAGCTTGGACAGGGAACGGGGTGAAGCTTTCTTT.